This is a list of T cell receptor beta chains from one sample in a study of blood T cell repertoires in COVID-19. Method: immunoSEQ multiplex PCR; TCRdb's copy keeps in-frame clones and lacks some. The sample consists of around 81,000 clones, about 86% of them appearing once. The sequenced sample was peripheral blood. Receptors originate from a woman aged 80 or over with acute or convalescent COVID-19. Both conserved end residues are part of each CDR3. D genes are given only for firm matches. Where a row states a size, it is once, few, many or the class of an expanded clone; other rows omit it.

-,TRBV24-1,TRBJ2-2,17,TRBD2,TGTGCCACCAGTGATTTGTTTTTAGCGGGAGAAGCCGGGGAGCTGTTTTTT,CATSDLFLAGEAGELFF
-,TRBV7-8,TRBJ2-2,18,TRBD2,TGTGCCAGCAGCTTGACTAGCGGGAGGACGTGGGCGCCCGGGGAGCTGTTTTTT,CASSLTSGRTWAPGELFF
-,TRBV18,TRBJ1-1,18,TRBD1,TGTGCCAGCTCACCACGGGCCGGGACAGAACTCATGAACACTGAAGCTTTCTTT,CASSPRAGTELMNTEAFF
few,TRBV19,TRBJ2-2,15,TRBD1,TGTGCCAGTAGAAGAGGGACAGGGGGCACCGGGGAGCTGTTTTTT,CASRRGTGGTGELFF
-,TRBV5-1,TRBJ2-3,15,TRBD1,TGCGCCACCTCAGGAGGACAGGGGTCTGCAGATACGCAGTATTTT,CATSGGQGSADTQYF
-,TRBV6-5,TRBJ1-4,16,-,TGTGCCAGCAGTTATTCTCGGCAGGCCAATAATGAAAAACTGTTTTTT,CASSYSRQANNEKLFF
once,TRBV28,TRBJ1-2,13,-,TGTGCCAGCAGTTTGAAGTCGCCGGGTGGCTACACCTTC,CASSLKSPGGYTF
-,TRBV19,TRBJ2-7,15,-,TGTGCCAGTAGTATACCAGGGCGAGCCTCCTACGAGCAGTACTTC,CASSIPGRASYEQYF
-,TRBV27,TRBJ1-6,17,TRBD1,TGTGCCAGCAGTTCGAGGACAGGGAAACCCTATAATTCACCCCTCCACTTT,CASSSRTGKPYNSPLHF
-,TRBV5-5,TRBJ1-2,14,TRBD1,TGTGCCAGCAGCTCCGGGACAGGGGCTTATGGCTACACCTTC,CASSSGTGAYGYTF
-,TRBV11-2,TRBJ2-1,16,TRBD1,TGTGCCAGCAGCTTGGGGGGGACAGGGCCCCTCAATGAGCAGTTCTTC,CASSLGGTGPLNEQFF
once,TRBV14,TRBJ2-1,15,TRBD2,TGTGCCAGCAGCCTCGCCCCGGGAGGCTTAAGTGAGCAGTTCTTC,CASSLAPGGLSEQFF
-,TRBV7-2,TRBJ1-5,16,-,TGTGCCAGCAGCTTAGACGGCGCGGGTTTAGATCAGCCCCAGCATTTT,CASSLDGAGLDQPQHF
-,TRBV5-5,TRBJ1-4,15,-,TGTGCCAGCAGCTCTATGGGACAAGCTAATGAAAAACTGTTTTTT,CASSSMGQANEKLFF
-,TRBV6-6,TRBJ2-3,15,TRBD2,TGTGCCAGCAGCTTCCTAGCGGCGAGCACAGATACGCAGTATTTT,CASSFLAASTDTQYF
once,TRBV27,TRBJ2-1,14,TRBD1,TGTGCCAGCAGTCCAGGACAGGGTGTGGGTGAGCAGTTCTTC,CASSPGQGVGEQFF
-,TRBV5-5,TRBJ1-2,18,-,TGTGCCAGCAGCCCTCTACCATCGGACAGACCAAATAACTATGGCTACACCTTC,CASSPLPSDRPNNYGYTF
once,TRBV11-2,TRBJ2-6,18,TRBD1,TGTGCCAGCAGCATCTGGACAGGGGGCTTCTCTGGGGCCAACGTCCTGACTTTC,CASSIWTGGFSGANVLTF
-,TRBV19,TRBJ2-2,16,TRBD1,TGTGCCAGTAGTGAGGGACAGGGGGCGGTCACCGGGGAGCTGTTTTTT,CASSEGQGAVTGELFF
-,TRBV7-9,TRBJ2-7,11,-,TGTGCCAGCACCGGCGGGTACGAGCAGTACTTC,CASTGGYEQYF
once,TRBV7-8,TRBJ1-1,15,TRBD1,TGTGCCAGCAGCTTGGCGACAGGGAGAAACACTGAAGCTTTCTTT,CASSLATGRNTEAFF
-,TRBV7-6,TRBJ2-1,17,-,TGTGCCAGCAGCTTAGAACGACTAGAGAATGTGAACAATGAGCAGTTCTTC,CASSLERLENVNNEQFF
-,TRBV24-1,TRBJ1-5,16,-,TGTGCCACCAGTGATTCCCGGACTGATAGCAATCAGCCCCAGCATTTT,CATSDSRTDSNQPQHF
-,TRBV2,TRBJ2-1,14,TRBD2,TGTGCCAGCATGGGGACTAGCGGTTACAATGAGCAGTTCTTC,CASMGTSGYNEQFF
-,TRBV27,TRBJ2-1,15,TRBD2,TGTGCCAGCAGTTTATCTGGCGGGGGGGCCTATGAGCAGTTCTTC,CASSLSGGGAYEQFF
-,TRBV9,TRBJ2-2,18,TRBD2,TGTGCCAGCAGCGTAGGGGACGCGGGGGGCCGACCCACCGGGGAGCTGTTTTTT,CASSVGDAGGRPTGELFF
-,TRBV5-1,TRBJ2-5,18,-,TGCGCCAGCAGCTACAGCCAAATACTAGACGGAATACCAGAGACCCAGTACTTC,CASSYSQILDGIPETQYF
-,TRBV12-1,TRBJ2-7,11,-,TGTGCCAGCAGCCACTCCTACGAGCAGTACTTC,CASSHSYEQYF
-,TRBV6-5,TRBJ2-1,15,TRBD2,TGTGCCAGCAGTTACCGGGGACTAGCTCCCAATGAGCAGTTCTTC,CASSYRGLAPNEQFF
-,TRBV27,TRBJ1-1,14,TRBD1,TGTGCCAGCAGTCCCCTCGGGACAGCCACTGAAGCTTTCTTT,CASSPLGTATEAFF
-,TRBV19,TRBJ2-2,15,TRBD2,TGTGCCAGTACTCGGACTAGCGGGAGTTCCGGGGAGCTGTTTTTT,CASTRTSGSSGELFF
-,TRBV7-9,TRBJ1-5,14,-,TGTGCCAGCAGCTCTAACAGGGATACTCAGCCCCAGCATTTT,CASSSNRDTQPQHF
-,TRBV9,TRBJ2-7,18,TRBD1,TGTGCCAGCAGCGATCCGGGACAGGGGACCGGGTTCGGCGACGAGCAGTACTTC,CASSDPGQGTGFGDEQYF
-,TRBV7-3,TRBJ2-1,15,TRBD2,TGTGCCAGCAGCATACTAGCGACCTCCTACAATGAGCAGTTCTTC,CASSILATSYNEQFF
-,TRBV5-8,TRBJ1-4,17,TRBD1,TGTGCCAGCAGCCGAGCTAGGACAGGGTGGACTAATGAAAAACTGTTTTTT,CASSRARTGWTNEKLFF
-,TRBV27,TRBJ2-7,15,-,TGTGCCAGCAGTTTAAGAGGGTTTAGCTCCTACGAGCAGTACTTC,CASSLRGFSSYEQYF
once,TRBV25-1,TRBJ1-2,14,-,TGTGCCAGCGGCCCCGGGGGAGCTAACTATGGCTACACCTTC,CASGPGGANYGYTF
-,TRBV29-1,TRBJ2-4,13,-,TGCAGCGTTGAACGAGGGTCCAAAAACATTCAGTACTTC,CSVERGSKNIQYF
-,TRBV30,TRBJ2-7,11,TRBD2,TGTGCCTGGGAGACTAGCGGGGCCCTCTACTTC,CAWETSGALYF
-,TRBV19,TRBJ1-2,14,-,TGTGCCAGTAATAGGGAGGGACCTGGCTATGGCTACACCTTC,CASNREGPGYGYTF
-,TRBV9,TRBJ2-3,13,-,TGTGCCAGCAGCGTATCGAGCACAGATACGCAGTATTTT,CASSVSSTDTQYF
few,TRBV7-9,TRBJ1-4,14,-,TGTGCCAGCAGCTTAACTGCAACTAATGAAAAACTGTTTTTT,CASSLTATNEKLFF
few,TRBV2,TRBJ2-5,14,TRBD1,TGTGCCAGCAGTGAAAGGACAGGGAGAGAGACCCAGTACTTC,CASSERTGRETQYF
-,TRBV5-1,TRBJ1-1,14,TRBD1,TGCGCCAGCAGCTCCGGACAGGGAGTTCCTGAAGCTTTCTTT,CASSSGQGVPEAFF
-,TRBV7-2,TRBJ2-5,15,-,TGTGCCAGCAGCTTAGGGCAGGGCTACCAAGAGACCCAGTACTTC,CASSLGQGYQETQYF
few,TRBV7-9,TRBJ1-2,14,-,TGTGCCAGCAGCCCAAATCAGGGATCCGAGGGCTACACCTTC,CASSPNQGSEGYTF
-,TRBV6-1,TRBJ1-1,15,-,TGTGCCAGCAGTGAAAGTAAGGGGATATTGACTGAAGCTTTCTTT,CASSESKGILTEAFF
-,TRBV3-1/TRBV3-2,TRBJ1-5,12,TRBD1,TGTGCCAGCAGCCCGAGACAGGGGCCCCAGCATTTT,CASSPRQGPQHF
-,TRBV19,TRBJ2-1,15,TRBD2,TGTGCCAGTAGTATAGACGGGACTAGCTCCAATGAGCAGTTCTTC,CASSIDGTSSNEQFF
-,TRBV18,TRBJ1-6,14,-,TGTGCCAGCTCACCAGAGGACAGTAATTCACCCCTCCACTTT,CASSPEDSNSPLHF
-,TRBV6-1,TRBJ1-5,18,TRBD1,TGTGCCAGCAGTGCGAACAAGGGGACAGTTTGGCAGGGACAGCCCCAGCATTTT,CASSANKGTVWQGQPQHF
-,TRBV7-8,TRBJ2-3,17,-,TGTGCCAGCAGCTTAACGGCAGGGGCGGGCCTCACAGATACGCAGTATTTT,CASSLTAGAGLTDTQYF
once,TRBV4-1,TRBJ1-2,17,-,TGCGCCAGCAGCCAACCGGATGACCGGGGATGGTTGCGGGGCTACACCTTC,CASSQPDDRGWLRGYTF